This TCR beta chain emerged from a study of blood T cell repertoires in COVID-19. V lost 5 bases and J lost 6, with 13 bases in between. The CDR3 extends over 13 amino acids. Clones were sequenced by immunoSEQ multiplex PCR, and TCRdb holds only the in-frame ones, with some missing. The sample includes around 54,000 clones, over 75% seen only once; the top ten take just under 8.5%. J is TRBJ1-1 and V is TRBV12-3 or TRBV12-4, with D tentatively TRBD1 (6 bases). The sample was peripheral blood. This receptor was taken from a woman between 40 and 55 years old with active COVID-19. The CDR3 region is CASSPLQGAEAFF. As DNA, the CDR3 is TGTGCCAGCAGTCCTCTACAGGGCGCTGAAGCTTTCTTT.